A selection of T cell receptor beta chains follows, all from one sample in a study of blood T cell repertoires in COVID-19. Sequencing used immunoSEQ multiplex PCR; TCRdb keeps in-frame clones, though not all of them. The sample records approximately 250,000 clones, 75% to 90% being singletons. Material for sequencing was peripheral blood. These receptors were obtained from a human donor in a cohort sampled during active COVID-19. The CDR3 runs from the conserved cysteine through the conserved F or W. A D gene is named only where the DNA matches it firmly. The size of a clone is reported for some rows only, either as once, few or many, or as a class for expanded clones.

J	size	D	length	V	CDR3	DNA
TRBJ1-2	NA	TRBD1	14	TRBV9	CASSSGQGDYGYTF	TGTGCCAGCAGCTCCGGACAGGGGGACTATGGCTACACCTTC
TRBJ2-7	NA	NA	19	TRBV21-1	CASSKVPGQKIKFSYEQYF	TGTGCCAGCAGCAAAGTACCGGGACAGAAGATAAAATTTTCCTACGAGCAGTACTTC
TRBJ2-7	NA	TRBD1	14	TRBV27	CASSLAGTGGEQYF	TGTGCCAGCAGTCTCGCCGGGACAGGGGGCGAGCAGTACTTC
TRBJ1-2	NA	TRBD1	15	TRBV19	CASRKGQGATYGYTF	TGTGCCAGTAGGAAGGGACAGGGGGCTACCTATGGCTACACCTTC
TRBJ2-2	NA	NA	12	TRBV3-1/TRBV3-2	CASSLLAWELFF	TGTGCCAGCAGCCTTCTAGCCTGGGAGCTGTTTTTT
TRBJ1-5	NA	TRBD1	16	TRBV6-2/TRBV6-3	CASSYSSRGRDQPQHF	TGTGCCAGCAGTTACTCCTCCAGGGGGCGCGATCAGCCCCAGCATTTT
TRBJ2-3	once	TRBD2	16	TRBV3-1/TRBV3-2	CASSQVRPGREDTQYF	TGTGCCAGCAGCCAAGTTCGGCCGGGGAGGGAAGATACGCAGTATTTT
TRBJ1-1	NA	NA	17	TRBV7-2	CASSFQQRRVIKAEAFF	TGTGCCAGCAGCTTTCAGCAACGCAGGGTGATAAAAGCTGAAGCTTTCTTT
TRBJ1-6	NA	NA	16	TRBV2	CASSETAQGKYSPLHF	TGTGCCAGCAGTGAGACTGCCCAGGGGAAGTATTCACCCCTCCACTTT
TRBJ2-5	NA	TRBD2	17	TRBV3-1/TRBV3-2	CASSQEFERGAQETQYF	TGTGCCAGCAGCCAAGAATTCGAGCGGGGGGCCCAAGAGACCCAGTACTTC
TRBJ2-7	NA	NA	16	TRBV2	CASSSPGTLASYEQYF	TGTGCCAGCAGTAGCCCCGGGACTCTTGCCTCCTACGAGCAGTACTTC
TRBJ2-1	NA	TRBD2	16	TRBV28	CASSSRLAGSYNEQFF	TGTGCCAGCAGTTCGAGACTAGCGGGGTCCTACAATGAGCAGTTCTTC
TRBJ2-5	NA	TRBD2	15	TRBV4-3	CASSPGGAGKETQYF	TGCGCCAGCAGCCCGGGGGGGGCAGGGAAGGAGACCCAGTACTTC
TRBJ2-1	once	TRBD2	13	TRBV3-1/TRBV3-2	CASRPGGADEQFF	TGTGCCAGCAGGCCGGGGGGAGCCGATGAGCAGTTCTTC